These 27 T cell receptor beta chains were all obtained from the same sample, sequenced in a study of T-cell reconstitution after alpha-beta-depleted transplantation in children. Preparation of the TCRbeta library was carried out with unique molecular identifiers. TCRdb re-called the PCR reads through MiXCR, storing one row per CDR3 protein. Among about 420,000 distinct CDR3 sequences listed, roughly a tenth were seen once. The material sequenced was PBMCs from the stem cell graft donor, taken from the stem cell graft. The receptors stem from a human donor who donated a stem cell graft to a child with acute myeloid leukemia.

This clonotype was counted at least ten times. The chain carries TRBV12-3 or TRBV12-4 and TRBJ1-2; TRBD1 might be the D (5 bases). V lost 0 bases, J lost 7 bases, and 9 bases lay in between. The CDR3 sequence is 13 residues long. CDR3 bases: TGTGCCAGCAGTTTAGCAGGGGAAACTGGCTACACCTTC. As protein: CASSLAGETGYTF.

This clonotype was seen repeatedly, ten times or more. The chain carries TRBV9 and TRBJ2-5; 7 nucleotides line up with TRBD2. This CDR3 has 14 residues. With 0 bases clipped from V and 5 bases from J, the junction kept 4 bases outside the gene matches. Germline V lookup: CDR1 SGDLS, CDR2 YYNGEE. CDR3 sequence: CASSVVGGGETQYF. The CDR3 DNA reads as TGTGCCAGCAGCGTAGTCGGGGGAGGGGAGACCCAGTACTTC.

This clonotype has a handful of counts. CDR3 sequence (DNA): TGTGCCAGCAGTACCTGGGACTTTCACTCCTACGAGCAGTACTTC. It is translated as CASSTWDFHSYEQYF. The chain carries TRBV6-2 or TRBV6-3 and TRBJ2-7; TRBD2 is a possible D gene (6 bases). V dropped 5 bases and J dropped 0 bases, with 14 bases sitting between them. Germline CDR1 reads MNHEY; CDR2 reads SVGEGT. This CDR3 region has 15 residues.

J is TRBJ2-1 and V is TRBV7-2; perhaps TRBD1 as D (6 bases). Trimming removed 7 bases from V and 3 bases from J, with 7 bases in between. Germline V lookup: CDR1 SGHTA, CDR2 FQGNSA. The CDR3 runs 12 residues. As DNA, the CDR3 is TGTGCCAGCACAGGGGACTACAATGAGCAGTTCTTC. Encoded protein: CASTGDYNEQFF.

This clonotype was observed a handful of times. This chain connects TRBV5-6 to TRBJ2-7, with 7 bases aligning to TRBD1. This CDR3 has 16 amino acids. Germline V gives CDR1 SGHDT, CDR2 YYEEEE. V trimming: 4 bases; J trimming: 7 bases; junction bases outside the gene matches: 17. This chain's CDR3 is CASSQNGLKGAREQYV. Here the CDR3 DNA reads TGTGCCAGCAGCCAAAACGGTCTAAAGGGGGCGCGGGAGCAGTACGTC.

This chain joins TRBV6-1 and TRBJ1-1; TRBD1 agrees at 8 bases. The CDR3 spans 16 residues. V lost 6 bases, J lost 0 bases, and 9 bases stayed unmatched. Germline lookup yields CDR1 MNHNS and CDR2 SASEGT. CDR3 protein: CASRHDRGRLNTEAFF. CDR3 DNA sequence: TGTGCCAGCAGACACGACAGGGGCCGCTTGAACACTGAAGCTTTCTTT.

The chain recombines TRBV20-1 with TRBJ2-3; a weak D match, TRBD1 (6 bases). Germline V CDR1 and CDR2: DFQATT, SNEGSKA (reference sequence). Between the trimmed V and J ends, which lost 3 bases and 4 bases, there was a span of 11 bases. The CDR3 is made up of 13 amino acids. DNA of the CDR3: TGCAGTGCTAGCCACCAGGGGCCAGATACGCAGTATTTT. It translates to CSASHQGPDTQYF.

This clonotype was seen a few times. The chain carries TRBV5-5 and TRBJ2-1; D possibly matches TRBD1 or TRBD2 (6 bases each). This CDR3 region has 16 residues. The germline V and J ends were trimmed by 6 bases and 12 bases, with 28 bases remaining between them. The germline gives CDR1 SGHKS, CDR2 YYEKEE (reference sequence). The CDR3 loop reads CASTEGGRFSGLGQFF. DNA of the CDR3: TGTGCCAGCACCGAAGGGGGGCGGTTTAGCGGTCTGGGGCAGTTCTTC.

This clonotype has just a few counts. The chain combines TRBV12-3 or TRBV12-4 with TRBJ2-3, with TRBD2 matching 7 bases. V shed 8 bases and J 4 bases; nucleotides not matched to a gene: 3. The CDR3 spans 12 residues. The CDR3 nucleotides read TGTGCCAGCCTGGGGGGGGCAGATACGCAGTATTTT. This translates into CASLGGADTQYF.

The genes are TRBV20-1 and TRBJ2-3; possible D gene TRBD2, 5 bases. Germline CDR1 and CDR2: DFQATT and SNEGSKA (reference sequence). The CDR3 has 15 residues. Between the trimmed V and J ends, which lost 5 bases and 0 bases, there was a span of 15 bases. The CDR3 coding sequence is TGCAGTGCTGGGCCGCGGGCCACTAGCACAGATACGCAGTATTTT. This gives the protein CSAGPRATSTDTQYF.

J is TRBJ2-1 and V is TRBV6-2 or TRBV6-3; maybe TRBD1 (5 bases). The CDR3 consists of 17 residues. CDR1 is MNHEY, CDR2 SVGEGT, per germline. Trimming left V 2 bases short and J 1 base short, with 15 bases between. The DNA for the CDR3 is TGTGCCAGCAGTTACCTCAGGATGGGGCTGTCCTACAATGAGCAGTTCTTC. Residues: CASSYLRMGLSYNEQFF.

The CDR3 is CASSQRAALGANVLTF. The DNA for the CDR3 is TGTGCCAGCAGCCAAAGGGCGGCTCTGGGGGCCAACGTCCTGACTTTC. The rearrangement links TRBV11-2 to TRBJ2-6; D unclear. Germline V lookup: CDR1 SGHAT, CDR2 FQNNGV. The CDR3 is 16 amino acids. Trimming pared 5 bases from V and 4 bases from J, leaving 15 bases between. The full variable domain, in which reference TRBV11-2 and TRBJ2-6 provide the parts outside the CDR3, is EAGVAQSPRYKIIEKRQSVAFWCNPISGHATLYWYQQILGQGPKLLIQFQNNGVVDDSQLPKDRFSAERLKGVDSTLKIQPAKLEDSAVYLCASSQRAALGANVLTFGAGSRLTVL.

This clonotype was recorded a few times. The chain is built from TRBV7-2 and TRBJ2-7, with D tentatively TRBD2 (6 bases). From germline, CDR1 is SGHTA and CDR2 FQGNSA. CDR3 length: 14 residues. Trimming removed 3 bases at V and 3 bases at J, with 12 bases between. The CDR3 DNA follows: TGTGCCAGCAGCTTGAGGAGCGGGTTCTACGAGCAGTACTTC. It is translated as CASSLRSGFYEQYF.

V usage is TRBV5-1 and J usage is TRBJ2-1, with 7 bases lining up with TRBD2. The CDR3 is 18 amino acids. Germline lookup yields CDR1 SGHRS and CDR2 YFSETQ. The V gene end was trimmed by 2 bases and the J gene end by 0 bases; junction bases not matched to a gene: 11. The CDR3 is CASSFLFGRESSYNEQFF. For the CDR3, the DNA is TGCGCCAGCAGCTTCTTGTTTGGGCGGGAGAGCTCCTACAATGAGCAGTTCTTC.

In its sample, this clonotype was seen many times. One junction end disagrees with the germline gene, perhaps due to a read error. This chain connects TRBV12-3 or TRBV12-4 to TRBJ2-4; D is uncertain. The CDR3 spans 12 residues. The CDR3 DNA reads TGTGCCAGCAGCTTAGCCAAAAACATTCAGTACTTC. This codes for CASSLAKNIQYF.

This clonotype was counted many times. The chain uses TRBV5-1 and TRBJ2-1, with D perhaps given as TRBD1 or TRBD2 (5 bases each). Germline V CDR1 and CDR2: SGHRS, YFSETQ. The V gene lost 1 base and the J gene lost 0 bases, with 11 bases spanning the gap. The CDR3 loop spans 16 amino acids. CDR3 DNA: TGCGCCAGCAGCTTGAATGGGGGAAGCTCCTACAATGAGCAGTTCTTC. This codes for CASSLNGGSSYNEQFF.

The J gene is TRBJ1-5, the V gene TRBV19; D not resolved. The CDR3 runs 12 residues. Trimming left V 3 bases short and J 3 bases short, with 3 bases between. Germline CDR1 and CDR2: LNHDA and SQIVND (reference sequence). The CDR3 here is CASSIPNQPQHF. Here the CDR3 DNA reads TGTGCCAGTAGTATCCCCAATCAGCCCCAGCATTTT.

The V gene is TRBV4-2, the J gene TRBJ2-7; 8 bases are shared with TRBD1. The CDR3 spans 14 residues. Germline V lookup: CDR1 LGHNA, CDR2 YNFKEQ. V trimming: 0 bases; J trimming: 5 bases; junction bases outside the gene matches: 3. In DNA, the CDR3 is TGTGCCAGCAGCCAAGAGCCAGGGGGCAACGAGCAGTACGTC. It encodes CASSQEPGGNEQYV.

The chain joins TRBV7-2 to TRBJ2-7, with 7 bases fitting TRBD1. CDR3 size: 15 residues. Germline lookup yields CDR1 SGHTA and CDR2 FQGNSA. V was clipped by 3 bases and J by 7 bases; unmatched bases: 12. The CDR3 protein is CASSFDKTGYWEQYV. CDR3 in DNA: TGTGCCAGCAGCTTTGACAAGACAGGGTACTGGGAGCAGTACGTC.

In this sample, this clonotype turned up many times. J is TRBJ2-3 and V is TRBV7-9; possible D gene TRBD2, 6 bases. The CDR3 is 13 amino acids. V gave up 8 bases and J gave up 4 bases, with 13 bases separating them. Germline CDR1 reads SEHNR; CDR2 reads FQNEAQ (reference sequence). CDR3 in DNA: TGTGCCAGCCGGGGAGGCTTTCCAGATACGCAGTATTTT. This translates into CASRGGFPDTQYF.

V usage is TRBV6-5 and J usage is TRBJ2-2, with D unresolved. The length of the CDR3 is 14 residues. From germline, CDR1 is MNHEY and CDR2 SVGAGI. The V end was cut by 4 bases, the J end by 4 bases, with 10 bases between. Written as DNA, the CDR3 is TGTGCCAGCAGTTCAAAACGTGTCACCGGGGAGCTGTTTTTT. Residues: CASSSKRVTGELFF.

This clonotype appeared a few times. The chain links TRBV5-1 to TRBJ2-4, with 7 bases lining up with TRBD2. The CDR3 totals 17 residues. With V trimmed by 4 bases and J by 4 bases, 14 bases remained unmatched. Germline values: CDR1 SGHRS, CDR2 YFSETQ. CDR3 sequence reads: CASSLPAGRVRKNIQYF. CDR3 DNA: TGCGCCAGCAGCCTACCAGCGGGGCGAGTCCGAAAAAACATTCAGTACTTC.

This clonotype was detected ten times or more. This chain links TRBV6-6 with TRBJ1-1; D call uncertain. Germline V CDR1 and CDR2: MNHNY, SVGAGI (reference sequence). The CDR3 is made up of 13 amino acids. Trimming cost V 4 bases and J 3 bases, with 9 bases left between them. Here the CDR3 DNA reads TGTGCCAGCAGTTCATCCGGATACACTGAAGCTTTCTTT. Translating gives CASSSSGYTEAFF.

This clonotype was picked up many times. The chain joins TRBV12-3 or TRBV12-4 to TRBJ2-5; D is perhaps TRBD2 (5 bases). This CDR3 has 16 residues. V gave up 5 bases and J gave up 1 base, with 17 bases separating them. CDR3 region: CASSPAMGSGQETQYF. CDR3 DNA sequence: TGTGCCAGCAGTCCTGCCATGGGGAGCGGCCAAGAGACCCAGTACTTC.

This clonotype was detected a few times. V usage is TRBV12-3 or TRBV12-4 and J usage is TRBJ1-5, with D perhaps TRBD1 (6 bases). The CDR3 has 16 amino acids. Between the trimmed V and J ends, which lost 2 bases and 5 bases, there was a span of 16 bases. CDR3 coding DNA: TGTGCCAGCAGTTTACCAGGGGCCTCCCTCCATCAGCCCCAGCATTTT. This gives the protein CASSLPGASLHQPQHF.

This clonotype was observed a few times. The chain uses TRBV20-1 and TRBJ2-7; 7 nucleotides match TRBD1. Trimming cost V 6 bases and J 2 bases; bases outside gene matches: 7. This CDR3 has 13 residues. From germline, CDR1 is DFQATT and CDR2 SNEGSKA (reference sequence). The chain's CDR3 is CSATGQMAYEQYF. The CDR3 coding sequence is TGCAGTGCAACGGGACAGATGGCCTACGAGCAGTACTTC.

The chain links TRBV7-2 to TRBJ2-1, with 10 positions matching TRBD2. The CDR3 is 16 amino acids. Trimming cost V 1 base and J 6 bases; bases outside gene matches: 6. CDR1 is SGHTA, CDR2 FQGNSA, per germline. The CDR3 DNA reads TGTGCCAGCAGCTTAGGGCTAGCGGGAGTGGGCAATGAGCAGTTCTTC. The encoded protein is CASSLGLAGVGNEQFF.